The next 18 T cell receptor beta chains were all read from a single sample in a study of cytomegalovirus exposure and HLA in healthy donors. The PCR employed 60 Vbeta primers together with 13 Jbeta primers. The data were produced by immunoSEQ multiplex PCR, yet TCRdb's version contains in-frame clones alone and is incomplete. The record lists approximately 70,000 clones, of which the ten most abundant hold over 1.5%. Source material: PBMCs. The receptors derive from a woman in her twenties or thirties in good health and CMV-seronegative.

The J gene is TRBJ2-2, the V gene TRBV7-3; perhaps TRBD2 as D (6 bases). V was shortened by 2 bases and J by 6 bases, with 16 bases between the two germline ends. CDR1 and CDR2 (germline): SGHTA, FQGTGA. The CDR3 consists of 16 residues. The CDR3 here is CASSLGYGTYSGELFF. The CDR3, as DNA: TGTGCCAGCAGCTTAGGCTACGGGACTTATTCCGGGGAGCTGTTTTTT.

The chain combines TRBV29-1 with TRBJ2-7; tentative D call: TRBD1 (6 bases). V was pared by 7 bases and J by 0 bases, with 16 bases between. Germline values: CDR1 SQVTM, CDR2 ANQGSEA. The CDR3 length is 14 residues. Here the CDR3 reads CSATDRLYSYEQYF. DNA for the CDR3: TGCAGCGCCACAGACAGGCTCTACTCCTACGAGCAGTACTTC.

The V gene is TRBV9, the J gene TRBJ2-3; 7 bases line up with TRBD2. The germline CDR1 and CDR2 sequences are SGDLS and YYNGEE. The junction had 7 bases not matched to a gene; V was cut back by 0 bases and J by 9 bases. The CDR3 covers 14 residues. The CDR3 here is CASSVGWGDYTQYF. In DNA, the CDR3 is TGTGCCAGCAGCGTAGGTTGGGGGGACTACACGCAGTATTTT.

This chain connects TRBV6-5 to TRBJ1-4, with 7 bases fitting TRBD1. Germline V lookup: CDR1 MNHEY, CDR2 SVGAGI. With 6 bases clipped from V and 7 bases from J, the junction kept 8 bases outside the gene matches. The CDR3 has 14 residues. The CDR3 region is CASRGQAAGEKLFF. CDR3 in DNA: TGTGCCAGCAGAGGACAGGCGGCCGGTGAAAAACTGTTTTTT.

V gene TRBV7-9 combines with J gene TRBJ1-1, with TRBD1 matching over 7 bases. The V gene's germline CDR1 is SEHNR and CDR2 FQNEAQ (reference sequence). V gave up 4 bases and J gave up 5 bases; unmatched junction bases: 7. The CDR3 contains 14 residues. The CDR3 protein is CASSSQGEATEAFF. In DNA, the CDR3 is TGTGCCAGCAGCTCTCAGGGGGAGGCGACTGAAGCTTTCTTT.

V gene TRBV11-2 combines with J gene TRBJ1-4; D unclear. V lost 5 bases, J lost 1 base, and 8 bases lay in between. There are 14 residues in the CDR3. The germline V gene has CDR1 SGHAT and CDR2 FQNNGV. The CDR3 DNA is TGTGCCAGCAGCCCGGTGGTAACTAATGAAAAACTGTTTTTT. This gives the protein CASSPVVTNEKLFF.

This chain links TRBV28 with TRBJ2-7; D perhaps matches TRBD2 (7 bases). Trimming shortened V by 6 bases and J by 4 bases, and 16 bases separated the two germline ends. Germline values: CDR1 MDHEN, CDR2 SYDVKM. There are 14 residues in the CDR3. CDR3 protein: CASREGGAGYEQYF. The DNA for the CDR3 is TGTGCCAGCAGGGAAGGGGGGGCTGGTTACGAGCAGTACTTC.

The J gene is TRBJ2-3, the V gene TRBV11-2; perhaps TRBD1 as D (5 bases). This CDR3 contains 13 residues. Germline V gene lookup returns CDR1 SGHAT and CDR2 FQNNGV. The V and J ends lost 5 bases and 6 bases respectively, with 12 bases between them. The CDR3 region is CASSNDRSDTQYF. The DNA for the CDR3 is TGTGCCAGCAGCAACGACAGATCGGATACGCAGTATTTT.

V usage is TRBV4-1 and J usage is TRBJ2-5; maybe TRBD1 (6 bases). Germline values: CDR1 MGHRA, CDR2 YSYEKL. V was shortened by 6 bases and J by 2 bases, with 16 bases between the two germline ends. The CDR3 extends over 15 amino acids. The CDR3 coding sequence is TGCGCCAGCAGTTCGGCGGACAGAGGGCAAGAGACCCAGTACTTC. Its translation is CASSSADRGQETQYF.

The chain recombines TRBV4-3 with TRBJ2-7; possibly TRBD1 for D (6 bases). The CDR3 spans 17 residues. Per germline, CDR1 LGHNA and CDR2 YSLEER. Between the trimmed V and J ends, which lost 4 bases and 2 bases, there was a span of 21 bases. The CDR3 sequence: CASSPGAPEVKAYEQYF. Here the CDR3 DNA reads TGCGCCAGCAGCCCAGGGGCCCCGGAGGTGAAAGCCTACGAGCAGTACTTC.

This chain joins TRBV9 and TRBJ2-3, with 11 bases identical to TRBD2. Germline-derived CDR1 and CDR2 are SGDLS and YYNGEE. J was trimmed by 7 bases and V by 3 bases; bases with no gene match: 7. This CDR3 region has 15 residues. CDR3 loop: CASSAGGLAEYTQYF. Here the CDR3 DNA reads TGTGCCAGCAGCGCGGGGGGACTAGCGGAGTATACGCAGTATTTT.

The V call is TRBV4-3, the J call TRBJ2-1, with D uncertain. CDR3 length equals 17 residues. The V gene's germline CDR1 is LGHNA and CDR2 YSLEER. V lost 0 bases and J lost 0, with 12 bases in between. CDR3: CASSQDRGASSYNEQFF. The CDR3 region has the DNA TGCGCCAGCAGCCAAGATCGTGGAGCAAGCTCCTACAATGAGCAGTTCTTC.

This chain joins TRBV18 and TRBJ1-4; 10 bases match TRBD1. Trimming at V came to 6 bases and at J to 8 bases, leaving 18 bases not matched to a gene. The germline CDR1 and CDR2 sequences are KGHSH and LQKENI. The CDR3 is 18 amino acids. CDR3 loop: CASSRLRDRGKVDEKLFF. CDR3 nucleotide sequence: TGTGCCAGCTCCCGACTCCGGGACAGGGGAAAGGTGGACGAAAAACTGTTTTTT.

The CDR3 nucleotides are TGTGCCAGCAGTCCGAGGACAGGGGCCAATGGCTACACCTTC. It translates to CASSPRTGANGYTF. The V call is TRBV6-5, the J call TRBJ1-2, with TRBD1 matching 9 bases. Losses at the gene ends were 5 bases for V and 6 bases for J; bases not matched to a gene: 7. Germline CDR1 is MNHEY and CDR2 is SVGAGI. This CDR3 is 14 amino acids long.

This chain links TRBV4-3 with TRBJ1-4; the D is unclear. V was cut by 0 bases and J by 10 bases, with 6 bases left in between. The CDR3 consists of 12 residues. CDR1 and CDR2 (germline): LGHNA, YSLEER. The CDR3 region has the DNA TGCGCCAGCAGCCAAGATGGCGGAAAACTGTTTTTT. As protein: CASSQDGGKLFF.

CDR3 DNA sequence: TGTGCCAGCAGCGTCTCCGGGACACGGACCGGGGAGCTGTTTTTT. Its protein product is CASSVSGTRTGELFF. This chain connects TRBV9 to TRBJ2-2, with a possible D match to TRBD1 (6 bases). CDR1 is SGDLS, CDR2 YYNGEE, per germline. V shed 2 bases and J shed 5 bases, with 13 bases lying between them. The CDR3 length is 15 residues.

The chain recombines TRBV27 with TRBJ2-2; a weak D match, TRBD1 (9 bases). Trimming left V 10 bases short and J 5 bases short, with 26 bases between. The CDR3 spans 17 residues. Germline assignment: CDR1 MNHEY and CDR2 SMNVEV (reference sequence). This CDR3 reads CAIGRGSGTGITGELFF. The CDR3 coding sequence is TGTGCCATCGGGAGGGGATCCGGGACAGGGATTACCGGGGAGCTGTTTTTT.

The chain is built from TRBV2 and TRBJ2-5, with TRBD2 matching over 7 bases. Germline-derived CDR1 and CDR2 are SNHLY and FYNNEI. The CDR3 loop spans 13 amino acids. The ends lost 11 bases at V and 5 bases at J; junction bases unmatched: 11. CDR3 bases: TGTGCCCCAGTCGGGAGGCGGCTGGAGACCCAGTACTTC. Protein sequence: CAPVGRRLETQYF.